The present T cell receptor beta chain was sequenced within a study of blood T cells in healthy people across ages. General study findings and limits: Diversity of TCR beta per million T cells declined in a roughly linear way with age. Whereas aged donors had fewer naive CD4+ cells, long-lived donors had more of them and higher diversity. Using unsorted PBMCs precluded a conclusive naive versus antigen-experienced comparison.

This clonotype was seen only a few times. What it binds is unknown. Next came a second PCR, run for about 6 to 12 cycles, which used a sample-barcoded 5' primer along with a J-beta primer mix. TCRdb re-analysed the 5' RACE reads in MiXCR, keeping a single row per CDR3 protein. Altogether more than 700,000 distinct CDR3 sequences are present, about 45% being singletons, with the ten largest covering around a sixth. The sequence came from an older man in good health. Sequencing was performed on blood.

CDR3 residues: CASSPKGQHHEQYF. The CDR3 DNA reads as TGCGCCAGCAGCCCCAAGGGACAGCACCACGAGCAGTACTTC. The V call is TRBV5-1, the J call TRBJ2-7; 7 bases align to TRBD1. The ends lost 4 bases at V and 5 bases at J; junction bases unmatched: 9. The CDR3 runs 14 residues. Germline V gives CDR1 SGHRS, CDR2 YFSETQ.